This T cell receptor (beta chain) was found in a study of blood T cell repertoires in COVID-19. Across the study: Donors in the United States, Italy and Spain gave samples during acute or convalescent COVID-19. From T cells, B-cell-depleted T cells, or PBMCs came the material, which was cDNA or gDNA.

Original handling: Using reference gene primer amplification, nucleated cell counts were estimated. Some clones are missing from TCRdb's copy, which holds only in-frame ones; the method was immunoSEQ multiplex PCR. D and trimming come from the DNA, and the V and J calls and clone size come from that table. The sample has 80,000 or so clones; roughly 87% are singletons. CDR3 length equals 13 residues. The V gene lost 2 bases and the J gene lost 2 bases, with 6 bases spanning the gap. CDR1 is MNHEY, CDR2 SVGAGI, per germline. The chain joins TRBV6-5 to TRBJ2-5; no firm D call. The receptor comes from a man aged 50-59 years with acute or convalescent COVID-19. The sequencing input was peripheral blood. CDR3 sequence: CASSYSEQETQYF. CDR3 in DNA: TGTGCCAGCAGTTACAGCGAACAAGAGACCCAGTACTTC.